This TCR beta chain was sequenced for a study of T cell changes during pregnancy in multiple sclerosis. The length of the CDR3 is 13 residues. Trimming stripped 1 base from V and 2 bases from J, with 4 bases between. In germline, CDR1 is SGHNT, CDR2 YYREEE (reference sequence). Libraries were prepared by immunoSEQ multiplex PCR; TCRdb keeps only in-frame clonotypes and omits some of them. The table lists 60,000 to 75,000 clones, about 91% of them singletons. The TCR sequence derives from a female donor in good health, enrolled as a control in a pregnancy study. The chain has TRBV5-4 and TRBJ1-5, with no clear D. The sequenced sample was peripheral blood, obtained in the second trimester of pregnancy. CDR3 sequence (DNA): TGTGCCAGCAGCTTGTATGGCAATCAGCCCCAGCATTTT. It translates to CASSLYGNQPQHF.